Listed here are 12 T cell receptor beta chains from one sample, sequenced in a study of identical twins. TCRdb fed the 5' RACE reads into MiXCR, producing one record per CDR3 protein. The sample has around 480,000 distinct CDR3 sequences, about 13% seen once. The data also belong to a second study, concerning yellow fever vaccine responses in identical twins.

The sequencing input was CD4+ T cells sorted from blood. Receptors were obtained from a woman younger than 30 in good health.

This clonotype has a count of ten or more. V usage is TRBV5-1 and J usage is TRBJ1-1; the D is unclear. The germline gives CDR1 SGHRS, CDR2 YFSETQ. The ends were cut back, 2 bases at V and 8 bases at J, with 16 bases in the middle. This CDR3 has 14 residues. CDR3 sequence: CASSFEGPRREAFF. The CDR3 DNA follows: TGCGCCAGCAGCTTCGAAGGACCCCGAAGGGAAGCTTTCTTT.

This chain uses TRBV10-3 with TRBJ2-3; 10 bases are a match to TRBD2. Looked up from germline, CDR1 is ENHRY and CDR2 is SYGVKD. J was trimmed by 9 bases and V by 0 bases; bases with no gene match: 18. The CDR3 length is 19 residues. The CDR3, as DNA: TGTGCCATCAGTGAGTCCCCTAGCGGGGGACCCCCTCCCCAGATAACGCAGTATTTT. Translated: CAISESPSGGPPPQITQYF.

This clonotype was seen ten or more times. In DNA, the CDR3 is TGCGCCAGCAGCCATATATCACAGGGTATTTACAATGAGCAGTTCTTC. Protein sequence: CASSHISQGIYNEQFF. The chain combines TRBV5-1 with TRBJ2-1; TRBD1 is a possible D gene (6 bases). V gave up 4 bases and J gave up 4 bases, with 18 bases separating them. There are 16 residues in the CDR3. Germline lookup yields CDR1 SGHRS and CDR2 YFSETQ.

The chain recombines TRBV18 with TRBJ2-7; TRBD1 matches 7 bases. Unmatched junction bases numbered 11, after V lost 6 bases and J lost 3 bases. CDR1 KGHSH and CDR2 LQKENI come from the germline V gene. The CDR3 spans 15 residues. CDR3 sequence reads: CASSRTATGNYEQYF. CDR3 nucleotides: TGTGCCAGCTCGAGAACCGCGACAGGGAACTACGAGCAGTACTTC. The full variable domain, its missing parts supplied by reference TRBV18 and TRBJ2-7, is NAGVMQNPRHLVRRRGQEARLRCSPMKGHSHVYWYRQLPEEGLKFMVYLQKENIIDESGMPKERFSAEFPKEGPSILRIQQVVRGDSAAYFCASSRTATGNYEQYFGPGTRLTVT.

As to this clonotype: At one boundary the junction diverges from the germline segment, which might be a read error. The chain employs TRBV6-6 and TRBJ2-4; 8 bases map to TRBD2. This CDR3 has 11 amino acids. The germline V gene encodes CDR1 MNHNY and CDR2 SVGAGI (reference sequence). CDR3 in DNA: TGTGCCAGCAGTACAAGCGGGAGTATTCACTTC. Protein sequence: CASSTSGSIHF.

The V and J genes are TRBV4-3 and TRBJ2-3, with 8 bases fitting TRBD2. Germline V gene data show CDR1 as LGHNA and CDR2 as YSLEER. Losses at the gene ends were 0 bases for V and 2 bases for J; bases not matched to a gene: 4. CDR3 length: 16 residues. CDR3 coding DNA: TGCGCCAGCAGCCAAGATTTAGCGGGATTCACAGATACGCAGTATTTT. Translated: CASSQDLAGFTDTQYF.

This clonotype was seen a few times. The V and J genes are TRBV21-1 and TRBJ2-7; no check of the table's D call, TRBD1, against the DNA was made. TRBV21-1 is assigned pseudogene status. The CDR3 spans 16 residues. The CDR3 sequence: CASSNRWTGLPYEQYF. The CDR3 DNA sequence: TGTGCCAGCAGCAATAGGTGGACAGGCCTTCCCTACGAGCAGTACTTC.

This clonotype was detected many times. The chain is built from TRBV18 and TRBJ2-2, with 9 bases fitting TRBD1. With V trimmed by 1 base and J by 5 bases, 2 bases remained unmatched. The CDR3 loop spans 15 amino acids. Germline CDR1 and CDR2: KGHSH and LQKENI. The CDR3 DNA reads TGTGCCAGCTCACCACGGGACAGGGATACCGGGGAGCTGTTTTTT. Residues: CASSPRDRDTGELFF.

This clonotype has a handful of counts. The V and J genes are TRBV6-5 and TRBJ1-5; D remains unclear. The CDR3 covers 15 residues. V dropped 0 bases and J dropped 2 bases, with 8 bases sitting between them. The germline V gene encodes CDR1 MNHEY and CDR2 SVGAGI. CDR3 nucleotides: TGTGCCAGCAGTTACTCTTACACCGGCAATCAGCCCCAGCATTTT. This sequence encodes CASSYSYTGNQPQHF.

The rearrangement links TRBV7-9 to TRBJ2-1; 9 bases agree with TRBD2. The CDR3 length is 14 residues. CDR1 and CDR2 from the germline V gene are SEHNR and FQNEAQ (reference sequence). Losses at the gene ends were 5 bases for V and 5 bases for J; bases not matched to a gene: 4. The CDR3 sequence is CASSVSGGHNEQFF. The CDR3, as DNA: TGTGCCAGCAGCGTTAGCGGGGGACACAATGAGCAGTTCTTC.

This chain links TRBV7-9 with TRBJ1-1; tentatively, D is TRBD1 (6 bases). Per the germline V gene, CDR1 is SEHNR and CDR2 is FQNEAQ (reference sequence). The CDR3 sequence is 15 residues long. V dropped 1 base and J dropped 8 bases, with 17 bases sitting between them. CDR3: CASSLVSLSQGEAFF. CDR3 nucleotides: TGTGCCAGCAGCTTAGTTTCTCTGTCTCAGGGGGAAGCTTTCTTT.

This chain connects TRBV7-8 to TRBJ2-7; D is unclear. This CDR3 spans 12 amino acids. Germline assignment: CDR1 SGHVS and CDR2 FQNEAQ. Deletions cut 0 bases from V and 6 bases from J, with 6 bases between. The CDR3 DNA reads as TGTGCCAGCAGCTTAGCTTTACTCGAGCAGTACTTC. Protein product: CASSLALLEQYF.